This TCR beta chain was captured by sequencing in a study of blood T cell repertoires in COVID-19. On the study more broadly: Samples of COVID-19 (acute and convalescent) were obtained from the United States, Italy and Spain.

The CDR3 covers 13 residues. V was clipped by 1 base and J by 5 bases, with 9 bases between them. The germline V gene has CDR1 SGHRS and CDR2 YFSETQ. TCRdb keeps only in-frame clones here, not all; method: immunoSEQ multiplex PCR. The sample records 300,000 to 450,000 clones, roughly 90% being singletons. This TCR was sampled from a woman aged 25 to 39 with COVID-19, enrolled during active disease. The chain is built from TRBV5-1 and TRBJ2-5, with a tentative D call TRBD2 (6 bases). Sequencing input: peripheral blood. CDR3 sequence: CASSLSGPETQYF. In DNA form, the CDR3 reads TGCGCCAGCAGCTTGAGCGGGCCCGAGACCCAGTACTTC.